This T cell receptor (beta chain) appears in the sequencing data of a study of blood T cell repertoires in COVID-19. Study overall: The study drew acute and convalescent COVID-19 samples from the United States, Italy and Spain. PBMCs, B-cell-depleted T cells, or T cells provided the cDNA or gDNA that made up the material.

Germline V CDR1 and CDR2: SEHNR, FQNEAQ (reference sequence). V was trimmed by 4 bases and J by 7 bases, leaving 17 bases between them. CDR3 length: 14 residues. The authors' processing: Cell counts per sample came from amplifying reference gene primers. Produced via immunoSEQ multiplex PCR; TCRdb's table is partial and in-frame only. The V and J calls and clone size were taken over from that table, and D and trimming were inferred from the DNA. The sample shows fewer than 350,000 clones, around 90% of them seen only once. This receptor was obtained from a young man with active or convalescent COVID-19. The V and J genes are TRBV7-9 and TRBJ2-7; TRBD2 is a possible D gene (6 bases). Source material: peripheral blood. CDR3 in DNA: TGTGCCAGCAGCTCCTGGGACTCCTTAGGGGAGCAGTACTTC. This sequence encodes CASSSWDSLGEQYF.